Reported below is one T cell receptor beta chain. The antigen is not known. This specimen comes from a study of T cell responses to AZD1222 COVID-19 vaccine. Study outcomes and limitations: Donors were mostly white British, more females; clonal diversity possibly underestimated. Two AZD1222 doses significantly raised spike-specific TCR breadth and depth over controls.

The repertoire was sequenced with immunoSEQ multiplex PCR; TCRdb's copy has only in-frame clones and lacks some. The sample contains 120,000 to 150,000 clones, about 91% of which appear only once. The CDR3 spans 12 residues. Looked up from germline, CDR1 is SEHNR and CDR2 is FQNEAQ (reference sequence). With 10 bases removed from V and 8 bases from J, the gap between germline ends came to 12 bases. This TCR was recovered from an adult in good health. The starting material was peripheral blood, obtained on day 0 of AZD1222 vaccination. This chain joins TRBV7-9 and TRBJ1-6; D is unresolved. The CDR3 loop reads CATARVDSPLHF. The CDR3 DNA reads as TGTGCCACAGCGAGGGTGGATTCACCCCTCCACTTT. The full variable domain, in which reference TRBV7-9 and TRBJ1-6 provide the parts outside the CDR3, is DTGVSQNPRHKITKRGQNVTFRCDPISEHNRLYWYRQTLGQGPEFLTYFQNEAQLEKSRLLSDRFSAERPKGSFSTLEIQRTEQGDSAMYLCATARVDSPLHFGNGTRLTVT.